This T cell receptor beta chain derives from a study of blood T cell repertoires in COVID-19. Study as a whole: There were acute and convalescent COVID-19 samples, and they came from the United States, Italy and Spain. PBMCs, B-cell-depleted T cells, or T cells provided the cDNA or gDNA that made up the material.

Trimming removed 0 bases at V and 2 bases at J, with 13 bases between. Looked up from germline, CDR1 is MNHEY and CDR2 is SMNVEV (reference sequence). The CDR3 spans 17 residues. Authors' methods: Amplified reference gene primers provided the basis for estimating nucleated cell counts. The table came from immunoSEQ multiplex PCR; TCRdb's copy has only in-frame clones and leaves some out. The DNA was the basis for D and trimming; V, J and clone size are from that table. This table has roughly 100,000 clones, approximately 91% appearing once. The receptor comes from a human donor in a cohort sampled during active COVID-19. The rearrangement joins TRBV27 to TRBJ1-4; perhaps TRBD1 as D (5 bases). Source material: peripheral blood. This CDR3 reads CASSLSPWGGTNEKLFF. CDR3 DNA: TGTGCCAGCAGTTTATCCCCATGGGGGGGGACTAATGAAAAACTGTTTTTT.